This T cell receptor beta chain stems from a study of T cells in Graves' hyperthyroidism and ophthalmopathy. Looking at the study overall: The blood sample was taken at first diagnosis, before treatment began. Broader study findings: Median prediction lead before ophthalmopathy onset was about 6.5 months with the model.

Germline CDR1 and CDR2: LNHDA and SQIVND (reference sequence). There are 15 residues in the CDR3. V was shortened by 5 bases and J by 4 bases, with 17 bases between the two germline ends. On this clonotype: What it binds is not known.

There were TCR beta CDR3 regions amplified from RNA transcripts. HTBI primers were used for first-round RT-PCR of the TCR CDR3. A single record per CDR3 protein comes from TCRdb applying MiXCR to the multiplex PCR reads. The profile shows 600,000 to 800,000 distinct CDR3 sequences, 35% of them singletons. This rearrangement joins TRBV19 to TRBJ1-1, with D possibly TRBD1 on 5 matching bases. The sequenced material came from blood. This receptor was obtained from a woman aged 40 to 55 with Graves' hyperthyroidism. The CDR3 here is CASSAEDILVTEAFF. In nucleotides, the CDR3 is TGTGCCAGTAGTGCCGAGGACATTCTCGTCACTGAAGCTTTCTTT.